This T cell receptor (beta chain) was sequenced for a study of PD-1 blockade in classical Hodgkin lymphoma. This clone was observed once. The assay was immunoSEQ multiplex PCR, and TCRdb's table has in-frame clones only and misses some. This sample has roughly 51,000 clones, with about 75% found just once. Stated time point: cycle 4 day 1 (C4D1), after more than five weeks of nivolumab. Every patient experienced relapse after autologous stem cell transplantation, and brentuximab vedotin exposure varied. V gave up 1 base and J gave up 0 bases, with 13 bases separating them. Germline CDR1 reads SGHRS; CDR2 reads YFSETQ. The CDR3 has 17 residues.

The clonotype was recovered from a human donor with classical Hodgkin lymphoma. V gene TRBV5-1 combines with J gene TRBJ2-2, with D possibly TRBD1 on 5 matching bases. The sequencing here drew on peripheral blood mononuclear cells (PBMCs), taken before the fourth cycle of nivolumab. For the CDR3, the DNA is TGCGCCAGCAGCTTGCTGACAGAGTTATCGAACACCGGGGAGCTGTTTTTT. Amino acids: CASSLLTELSNTGELFF.